This T cell receptor (beta chain) was recorded in a study of CD8 T cells in ankylosing spondylitis. Study-wide findings and caveats: Matched synovial fluid from ankylosing spondylitis patients was reported to be enriched for disease-linked clones. Both synovial fluid and blood in reactive arthritis had previously been reported to carry some motif variants. Ankylosing spondylitis blood seemed to carry a telltale TCR beta motif made of roughly eight highly homologous variants.

Scientists made TCR beta libraries using quantitative 5'-RACE with molecular barcodes. MiXCR, run by TCRdb on the 5' RACE reads, gives a single entry per CDR3 protein. The sample carries 390,000 or so distinct CDR3 sequences, approximately 20% recorded once. Germline CDR1 is SGHVS and CDR2 is FNYEAQ. Trimming cost V 4 bases and J 7 bases, with 10 bases left between them. The CDR3 is 12 residues long. Turning to this clonotype: Its antigen is still unknown.

The sequencing sample was made of blood, either unsorted or a sorted T cell fraction (not recorded which). The clonotype comes from a male donor with ankylosing spondylitis. The V call is TRBV7-6, the J call TRBJ1-1; possibly TRBD1 for D (5 bases). The CDR3 loop is CASSSPGGEAFF. The CDR3 nucleotides are TGTGCCAGCAGCTCCCCGGGGGGTGAAGCTTTCTTT.